The next 25 T cell receptor beta chains were all read from a single sample in a study of T cell responses to AZD1222 COVID-19 vaccine. Here immunoSEQ multiplex PCR was the method, and the copy in TCRdb shows in-frame clones only, minus some. The sample lists 60,000 to 80,000 clones, about 90% occurring once. Sequencing was performed on peripheral blood, taken on day 0 of AZD1222 vaccination. Receptors were obtained from an adult in good health.

This chain uses TRBV19 with TRBJ2-7; TRBD1 is a possible D gene (6 bases). Trimming stripped 4 bases from V and 7 bases from J, with 14 bases between. The CDR3 extends over 13 amino acids. Germline V gives CDR1 LNHDA, CDR2 SQIVND (reference sequence). CDR3 nucleotides: TGTGCCAGTAGTAGACAGGCCTCGGGGGAGCAGTACTTC. Encoded protein: CASSRQASGEQYF.

The rearrangement joins TRBV30 to TRBJ1-3; the D is unclear. Germline values: CDR1 GTSNPN, CDR2 SVGIG (reference sequence). The CDR3 totals 14 residues. Trimming left V 0 bases short and J 3 bases short, with 9 bases between. CDR3 nucleotide sequence: TGTGCCTGGAGTGTACAAGGGAATGGAAACACCATATATTTT. This codes for CAWSVQGNGNTIYF. The whole variable domain, remainder taken from reference TRBV30 and TRBJ1-3, is SQTIHQWPATLVQPVGSPLSLECTVEGTSNPNLYWYRQAAGRGLQLLFYSVGIGQISSEVPQNLSASRPQDRQFILSSKKLLLSDSGFYLCAWSVQGNGNTIYFGEGSWLTVV.

V gene TRBV29-1 combines with J gene TRBJ1-4, with a tentative D call TRBD1 (5 bases). Trimming removed 6 bases at V and 5 bases at J, with 19 bases between. The CDR3 has 15 amino acids. From germline, CDR1 is SQVTM and CDR2 ANQGSEA. In nucleotides, the CDR3 is TGCAGCGTCACACGAACCGGGACGGGGAATGAAAAACTGTTTTTT. The encoded protein is CSVTRTGTGNEKLFF.

This clone has only a few counts. The V call is TRBV7-2, the J call TRBJ1-2, with D possibly matching TRBD1 (6 bases). The length of the CDR3 is 14 residues. V was pared by 7 bases and J by 4 bases, with 16 bases between. The germline V gene encodes CDR1 SGHTA and CDR2 FQGNSA. CDR3 in DNA: TGTGCCAGCACCTCGCAAGGGGGGGCCTATGGCTACACCTTC. It encodes CASTSQGGAYGYTF.

This rearrangement joins TRBV19 to TRBJ1-6, with D possibly matching TRBD1 (5 bases). The CDR3 totals 15 residues. Trimming stripped 6 bases from V and 0 bases from J, with 9 bases between. Germline values: CDR1 LNHDA, CDR2 SQIVND (reference sequence). The CDR3, as DNA: TGTGCCAGTAGAGAGGGGAGCTCCTATAATTCACCCCTCCACTTT. Encoded protein: CASREGSSYNSPLHF.

The table lists this clone with a count of one. This chain joins TRBV5-6 and TRBJ1-3, with TRBD1 matching over 7 bases. This CDR3 comprises 14 residues. J gave up 2 bases and V 4 bases, and 3 bases lay outside the gene matches. The V gene's germline CDR1 is SGHDT and CDR2 YYEEEE. CDR3 DNA: TGTGCCAGCAGCAAGGACAGGACTGGAAACACCATATATTTT. Its translation: CASSKDRTGNTIYF.

V gene TRBV5-1 combines with J gene TRBJ2-5; D unclear. In germline, CDR1 is SGHRS, CDR2 YFSETQ. V lost 0 bases and J 2 bases, leaving 8 bases between the germline ends. CDR3 length equals 14 residues. The DNA of the CDR3 is TGCGCCAGCAGCTTGGGGCAGCAACAAGAGACCCAGTACTTC. It codes for CASSLGQQQETQYF.

The chain is built from TRBV7-2 and TRBJ2-7, with 7 positions matching TRBD1. This CDR3 has 15 amino acids. Germline loops: CDR1 SGHTA, CDR2 FQGNSA. Trimming took 4 bases from V and 2 from J; bases not matched to a gene: 8. For the CDR3, the DNA is TGTGCCAGCAGCTCGCACGGGACAGACGCCTACGAGCAGTACTTC. It yields the protein CASSSHGTDAYEQYF.

There are a few counts of this clone. The rearrangement uses TRBV7-2 and TRBJ1-1; D is perhaps TRBD1 (5 bases). The CDR3 has 14 amino acids. The V end lost 0 bases, the J end lost 7 bases, and 12 bases lay between the germline ends. From germline, CDR1 is SGHTA and CDR2 FQGNSA. The CDR3 DNA sequence: TGTGCCAGCAGCTTAGCGTACAGGACCGGTGAAGCTTTCTTT. It codes for CASSLAYRTGEAFF.

CDR3 in DNA: TGTGCCAGCAGGGGTCCGGGGGATGGCTATGGCTACACCTTC. Translation: CASRGPGDGYGYTF. The chain recombines TRBV28 with TRBJ1-2; possible D gene TRBD1, 5 bases. CDR1 and CDR2 (germline): MDHEN, SYDVKM. This CDR3 contains 14 residues. The V and J ends lost 6 bases and 4 bases respectively, with 15 bases between them.

The chain carries TRBV6-5 and TRBJ1-3, with 8 bases matching TRBD1. After removal of 6 bases from V and 7 bases from J, the junction contained 8 bases not matched to a gene. Germline V gene data show CDR1 as MNHEY and CDR2 as SVGAGI. The CDR3 runs 14 residues. CDR3 sequence: CASSSRGLVNTIYF. CDR3 in DNA: TGTGCCAGCAGCTCCAGGGGGCTCGTTAACACCATATATTTT.

This chain uses TRBV10-2 with TRBJ2-3, with 16 bases that match TRBD2. The CDR3 length is 19 residues. Germline loops: CDR1 WSHSY, CDR2 SAAADI. V shed 4 bases, J shed 2 bases, and the junction held 9 bases outside the gene matches. CDR3 residues: CASSGSGTSGGAPTDTQYF. In nucleotides, the CDR3 is TGCGCCAGCAGTGGATCCGGGACTAGCGGGGGGGCTCCCACAGATACGCAGTATTTT.

As for this clone: Different DNA sequences within this sample yield the same CDR3. The rearrangement uses TRBV2 and TRBJ1-6; possible D gene TRBD1, 6 bases. Trimming took 2 bases from V and 7 from J, leaving 12 bases between them. Germline-derived CDR1 and CDR2 are SNHLY and FYNNEI. The CDR3 has 15 amino acids. The CDR3: CASSEKGVGNSPLHF. Written as DNA, the CDR3 is TGTGCCAGCAGTGAAAAGGGGGTGGGAAATTCACCCCTCCACTTT.

The chain links TRBV2 to TRBJ1-6; TRBD1 agrees at 8 bases. CDR3 length: 14 residues. Losses at the gene ends were 5 bases for V and 9 bases for J; bases not matched to a gene: 6. Germline-derived CDR1 and CDR2 are SNHLY and FYNNEI. CDR3 amino acids: CASSLDRGGSPLHF. CDR3 in DNA: TGTGCCAGCAGTTTAGACAGGGGCGGTTCACCCCTCCACTTT.

V gene TRBV19 combines with J gene TRBJ1-1; 8 bases fit TRBD1. Germline V gene lookup returns CDR1 LNHDA and CDR2 SQIVND (reference sequence). The CDR3 has 14 amino acids. Trimming removed 8 bases from V and 1 base from J; junction bases left unmatched: 6. The CDR3 DNA is TGTGCCAGTTGGACAGGGTGGAGGAACACTGAAGCTTTCTTT. Translation: CASWTGWRNTEAFF.

The gene calls are TRBV18 and TRBJ1-3; 9 bases line up with TRBD1. Germline CDR1 is KGHSH and CDR2 is LQKENI. The CDR3 runs 17 residues. J was trimmed by 0 bases and V by 6 bases; bases with no gene match: 9. Here the CDR3 DNA reads TGTGCCAGCTCGCCATTACGACAGGGGGACTCTGGAAACACCATATATTTT. This sequence encodes CASSPLRQGDSGNTIYF.

This rearrangement joins TRBV5-4 to TRBJ1-2, with D unclear. The germline gives CDR1 SGHNT, CDR2 YYREEE (reference sequence). Trimming removed 0 bases from V and 2 bases from J, with 8 bases in between. The CDR3 spans 14 residues. CDR3 residues: CASSLVGGNYGYTF. The CDR3, as DNA: TGTGCCAGCAGCTTGGTTGGCGGAAACTATGGCTACACCTTC.

This sequence joins TRBV7-9 and TRBJ2-7; 10 bases are a match to TRBD2. With 1 base clipped from V and 5 bases from J, the junction kept 2 bases outside the gene matches. CDR1 SEHNR and CDR2 FQNEAQ come from the germline V gene (reference sequence). This CDR3 comprises 14 residues. The CDR3 is CASSLGLAGDEQYF. For the CDR3, the DNA is TGTGCCAGCAGCTTAGGGCTAGCGGGGGACGAGCAGTACTTC.

The genes are TRBV25-1 and TRBJ1-4; D gene ambiguous. The CDR3 totals 15 residues. The V and J ends lost 7 bases and 10 bases respectively, with 22 bases between them. CDR1 is MGHDK, CDR2 SYGVNS, per germline. CDR3 protein: CASTPRTWSGGKLFF. The CDR3 DNA sequence: TGTGCCAGCACCCCCAGAACATGGTCGGGCGGAAAACTGTTTTTT.

This chain links TRBV7-6 with TRBJ1-1, with 7 bases aligning to TRBD1. Germline CDR1 reads SGHVS; CDR2 reads FNYEAQ. V was pared by 5 bases and J by 10 bases, with 13 bases of the junction left unmatched. The CDR3 covers 14 residues. CDR3 nucleotides: TGTGCCAGCAGCCCGAGAGCAGGGGGTATCGGAGCTTTCTTT. This encodes CASSPRAGGIGAFF.

This chain joins TRBV19 and TRBJ2-3, with 10 bases matching TRBD2. J gave up 3 bases and V 0 bases, and 9 bases lay outside the gene matches. This CDR3 has 18 residues. Per the germline V gene, CDR1 is LNHDA and CDR2 is SQIVND (reference sequence). CDR3 nucleotide sequence: TGTGCCAGTAGTATAGATCTGAGCGGGGGGGCCACGACAGATACGCAGTATTTT. Residues: CASSIDLSGGATTDTQYF.

This clone was recorded once. The chain recombines TRBV7-9 with TRBJ1-2, with a weak D call TRBD1 (5 bases). Per the germline V gene, CDR1 is SEHNR and CDR2 is FQNEAQ (reference sequence). Deletions cut 3 bases from V and 7 bases from J, with 12 bases between. The CDR3 spans 13 residues. The CDR3 nucleotides are TGTGCCAGCAGCTTTGCAGGAAGGGGTGGCTACACCTTC. Translating it yields CASSFAGRGGYTF.

The V call is TRBV3-1 (or the pseudogene TRBV3-2), the J call TRBJ1-1; D is unclear. The V gene lost 4 bases and the J gene lost 0 bases, with 9 bases spanning the gap. Germline CDR1 reads LGHDT; CDR2 reads YNNKEL (reference sequence). The CDR3 spans 14 residues. In DNA form, the CDR3 reads TGTGCCAGCAGCCTGGGTGTATTGAACACTGAAGCTTTCTTT. Translation: CASSLGVLNTEAFF.

The V and J genes are TRBV19 and TRBJ1-1; weak D call: TRBD1 (5 bases). V lost 8 bases, J lost 1 base, and 14 bases lay in between. The CDR3 is made up of 14 amino acids. The germline gives CDR1 LNHDA, CDR2 SQIVND (reference sequence). CDR3 sequence reads: CASGPVRGNTEAFF. CDR3 DNA: TGTGCCAGTGGTCCGGTTAGGGGGAACACTGAAGCTTTCTTT.

The chain recombines TRBV9 with TRBJ2-7; TRBD1 is a possible D gene (5 bases). Germline CDR1 reads SGDLS; CDR2 reads YYNGEE. This CDR3 has 15 residues. V gave up 0 bases and J gave up 2 bases, with 12 bases separating them. In DNA, the CDR3 is TGTGCCAGCAGCGTAGGCCCAGGGTCCCCCTACGAGCAGTACTTC. It translates to CASSVGPGSPYEQYF.